The 21 T cell receptor beta chains below all came from one sample that was sequenced in a study of T cell repertoires in cytomegalovirus infection. For these receptors, no antigen is known. MiXCR, applied by TCRdb to the reads, yields one record per CDR3 protein. The sample carries some 350,000 distinct CDR3 sequences, just under 35% recorded once. The input for sequencing was cultured PBMCs, taken from culture after CMV antigen stimulation. The receptors shown here come from a human donor in good health (CMV status not recorded). Some clones in this sample may be carry-over from other donors' samples.

In this sample, this clonotype turned up many times. CDR3 amino acids: CASSVIAGGPYNEQFF. CDR3 bases: TGTGCCAGTAGTGTTATAGCGGGAGGGCCCTACAATGAGCAGTTCTTC. The chain carries TRBV19 and TRBJ2-1, with 11 bases identical to TRBD2. The CDR3 is 16 residues long. Germline V gives CDR1 LNHDA, CDR2 SQIVND (reference sequence). With 5 bases clipped from V and 2 bases from J, the junction kept 5 bases outside the gene matches. The whole variable domain, filled in from reference TRBV19 and TRBJ2-1, reads DGGITQSPKYLFRKEGQNVTLSCEQNLNHDAMYWYRQDPGQGLRLIYYSQIVNDFQKGDIAEGYSVSREKKESFPLTVTSAQKNPTAFYLCASSVIAGGPYNEQFFGPGTRLTVL.

V and J are TRBV7-2 and TRBJ2-5; 7 positions agree with TRBD1. J gave up 3 bases and V 3 bases, and 4 bases lay outside the gene matches. The CDR3 sequence is 14 residues long. Germline V gives CDR1 SGHTA, CDR2 FQGNSA. CDR3 region: CASSFSRGKETQYF. The CDR3 nucleotides are TGTGCCAGCAGCTTTTCCAGGGGGAAAGAGACCCAGTACTTC.

The chain links TRBV29-1 to TRBJ2-1, with 15 positions matching TRBD2. Germline CDR1 SQVTM, CDR2 ANQGSEA. The ends lost 6 bases at V and 8 bases at J; junction bases unmatched: 14. The CDR3 is made up of 17 amino acids. The CDR3 spells CSVIGLAGGRRLDEQFF. The CDR3, as DNA: TGCAGCGTCATTGGACTAGCGGGAGGGAGAAGGTTGGATGAGCAGTTCTTC.

This clonotype was seen only a few times. This chain connects TRBV19 to TRBJ1-1; TRBD1 matches 8 bases. The CDR3 is 14 amino acids. Germline V gene sequence: CDR1 LNHDA, CDR2 SQIVND (reference sequence). Trimming cost V 3 bases and J 2 bases; bases outside gene matches: 2. Here the CDR3 DNA reads TGTGCCAGTAGTATCGGGACAGGCAACACTGAAGCTTTCTTT. Protein sequence: CASSIGTGNTEAFF.

This clonotype was seen a handful of times. The chain links TRBV29-1 to TRBJ2-1, with unresolved D. Germline values: CDR1 SQVTM, CDR2 ANQGSEA. V was cut by 6 bases and J by 4 bases, with 7 bases left in between. The CDR3 is 11 amino acids. CDR3 in DNA: TGCAGCGTCGCTCCTTACAATGAGCAGTTCTTC. Residues: CSVAPYNEQFF.

At least ten counts were recorded for this clonotype. The V call is TRBV6-1, the J call TRBJ2-2; D could derive from TRBD1 or TRBD2 (8 bases each). Germline V gives CDR1 MNHNS, CDR2 SASEGT. The CDR3 runs to 17 residues. V was trimmed by 6 bases and J by 6 bases, leaving 23 bases between them. CDR3 residues: CASSPGRVQGVAGELFF. The CDR3 DNA sequence: TGTGCCAGCAGCCCCGGGAGGGTACAGGGGGTAGCCGGGGAGCTGTTTTTT.

The chain carries TRBV7-2 and TRBJ2-2, with 12 bases fitting TRBD1. The CDR3 is 13 residues long. After removal of 4 bases from V and 9 bases from J, the junction contained 0 bases not matched to a gene. Per germline, CDR1 SGHTA and CDR2 FQGNSA. The CDR3 nucleotides are TGTGCCAGCAGCTGGGACAGGGGGCGGGAGCTGTTTTTT. The encoded protein is CASSWDRGRELFF.

In this sample, this clonotype turned up many times. V is TRBV7-2 and J is TRBJ1-2; 8 positions match TRBD1. Germline V gene lookup returns CDR1 SGHTA and CDR2 FQGNSA. V gave up 2 bases and J gave up 10 bases; unmatched junction bases: 3. The CDR3 runs 12 residues. The CDR3 DNA sequence: TGTGCCAGCAGCTTAAACAGGGGGACCTACACCTTC. This encodes CASSLNRGTYTF.

This clonotype has a count of ten or more. The rearrangement uses TRBV7-8 and TRBJ2-1, with D possibly matching TRBD2 (6 bases). The CDR3 is made up of 14 amino acids. In germline, CDR1 is SGHVS, CDR2 FQNEAQ. V was trimmed by 6 bases and J by 3 bases, leaving 12 bases between them. The CDR3 nucleotides are TGTGCCAGCAGATCTCGACTAGACTACAATGAGCAGTTCTTC. Its protein is CASRSRLDYNEQFF.

This clonotype occurred a few times. The chain couples TRBV15 to TRBJ2-2; maybe TRBD2 (6 bases). Germline V gene lookup returns CDR1 LNHNV and CDR2 YYDKDF (reference sequence). Trimming cost V 0 bases and J 0 bases, with 29 bases left between them. The CDR3 contains 23 residues. This CDR3 is CATSRDFGRGSLNSGSNTGELFF. Here the CDR3 DNA reads TGTGCCACCAGCAGAGATTTCGGGAGAGGGAGCCTTAATAGCGGATCGAACACCGGGGAGCTGTTTTTT.

This clonotype was detected a few times. V and J are TRBV7-6 and TRBJ1-4; no firm D call. Between the trimmed V and J ends, which lost 2 bases and 12 bases, there was a span of 13 bases. The CDR3 contains 13 residues. Looked up from germline, CDR1 is SGHVS and CDR2 is FNYEAQ. The CDR3 loop is CASSLTKVQQLFF. CDR3 sequence (DNA): TGTGCCAGCAGCTTAACTAAGGTTCAACAACTGTTTTTT.

A few counts support this clonotype. The V call is TRBV7-2, the J call TRBJ2-7, with D possibly TRBD2 on 5 matching bases. Trimming removed 5 bases from V and 1 base from J, with 15 bases in between. CDR3 length: 15 residues. CDR1 is SGHTA, CDR2 FQGNSA, per germline. This CDR3 is CASSGERGGSYEQYV. The DNA for the CDR3 is TGTGCCAGCAGCGGGGAGCGAGGCGGGTCCTACGAGCAGTACGTC.

The V gene is TRBV27, the J gene TRBJ2-5; D is unclear. This CDR3 is 17 amino acids long. Trimming pared 5 bases from V and 1 base from J, leaving 20 bases between. CDR1 and CDR2 from the germline V gene are MNHEY and SMNVEV (reference sequence). The CDR3 protein is CASSVSSPGSGQETQYF. CDR3 sequence (DNA): TGTGCCAGCAGTGTCAGCTCCCCTGGGTCAGGCCAAGAGACCCAGTACTTC.

V usage is TRBV20-1 and J usage is TRBJ2-1, with 7 nucleotides matching TRBD2. Germline assignment: CDR1 DFQATT and CDR2 SNEGSKA (reference sequence). This CDR3 has 13 amino acids. V was pared by 3 bases and J by 8 bases, with 7 bases of the junction left unmatched. The CDR3: CSASAGVGHEQFF. The DNA of the CDR3 is TGCAGTGCTAGCGCGGGGGTAGGCCATGAGCAGTTCTTC.

V is TRBV29-1 and J is TRBJ2-1, with TRBD1 identical over 10 bases. Germline assignment: CDR1 SQVTM and CDR2 ANQGSEA. V was pared by 0 bases and J by 7 bases, with 9 bases of the junction left unmatched. The CDR3 is 16 amino acids. CDR3 region: CSVEDRPDRGWNEQFF. DNA of the CDR3: TGCAGCGTTGAAGATCGACCGGACAGGGGGTGGAATGAGCAGTTCTTC.

This chain links TRBV11-3 with TRBJ2-2; a possible D gene is TRBD1 (6 bases). Between the trimmed V and J ends, which lost 5 bases and 4 bases, there was a span of 17 bases. Germline V gives CDR1 SGHNT, CDR2 YENEEA. The CDR3 sequence is 16 residues long. This chain's CDR3 is CASSALRNRATGELFF. In DNA, the CDR3 is TGTGCCAGCAGCGCCCTCCGGAACAGGGCCACCGGGGAGCTGTTTTTT. Filled out from reference TRBV11-3 and TRBJ2-2, the complete variable domain reads EAGVVQSPRYKIIEKKQPVAFWCNPISGHNTLYWYLQNLGQGPELLIRYENEEAVDDSQLPKDRFSAERLKGVDSTLKIQPAELGDSAVYLCASSALRNRATGELFFGEGSRLTVL.

This clonotype has a count of ten or more. The chain has TRBV7-2 and TRBJ2-5, with TRBD2 identical over 7 bases. The CDR3 contains 13 residues. Losses at the gene ends were 7 bases for V and 5 bases for J; bases not matched to a gene: 7. Germline CDR1 reads SGHTA; CDR2 reads FQGNSA. CDR3 region: CASTGGGWETQYF. As DNA, the CDR3 is TGTGCCAGCACCGGCGGGGGTTGGGAGACCCAGTACTTC.

This clonotype was seen a handful of times. The chain combines TRBV7-2 with TRBJ1-1; 9 positions match TRBD1. With V trimmed by 3 bases and J by 5 bases, 7 bases remained unmatched. Per germline, CDR1 SGHTA and CDR2 FQGNSA. The CDR3 is 15 amino acids. The CDR3 loop reads CASSFRGQGWTEAFF. CDR3 nucleotides: TGTGCCAGCAGCTTCAGGGGACAGGGTTGGACTGAAGCTTTCTTT.

The chain recombines TRBV6-2 or TRBV6-3 with TRBJ2-7, with 7 bases lining up with TRBD1. The germline gives CDR1 MNHEY, CDR2 SVGEGT. This CDR3 is 11 amino acids long. V lost 8 bases and J lost 6; bases outside the gene matches: 4. The DNA for the CDR3 is TGTGCCAGCCGTGGACAGGTCGAGCAGTACTTC. The encoded protein is CASRGQVEQYF.

The rearrangement joins TRBV7-9 to TRBJ2-1; D is undetermined. The ends were cut back, 3 bases at V and 4 bases at J, with 10 bases in the middle. This CDR3 is 14 amino acids long. Germline V gene lookup returns CDR1 SEHNR and CDR2 FQNEAQ (reference sequence). CDR3 region: CASSFYGEYNEQFF. CDR3 nucleotide sequence: TGTGCCAGCAGCTTCTATGGCGAGTACAATGAGCAGTTCTTC.

This chain links TRBV7-3 with TRBJ2-7; 9 bases line up with TRBD1. The CDR3 spans 15 residues. J gave up 0 bases and V 5 bases, and 5 bases lay outside the gene matches. The germline CDR1 and CDR2 sequences are SGHTA and FQGTGA. This CDR3 is CASSPGDRVSYEQYF. The CDR3 bases are TGTGCCAGCAGCCCCGGGGACAGGGTCTCCTACGAGCAGTACTTC.